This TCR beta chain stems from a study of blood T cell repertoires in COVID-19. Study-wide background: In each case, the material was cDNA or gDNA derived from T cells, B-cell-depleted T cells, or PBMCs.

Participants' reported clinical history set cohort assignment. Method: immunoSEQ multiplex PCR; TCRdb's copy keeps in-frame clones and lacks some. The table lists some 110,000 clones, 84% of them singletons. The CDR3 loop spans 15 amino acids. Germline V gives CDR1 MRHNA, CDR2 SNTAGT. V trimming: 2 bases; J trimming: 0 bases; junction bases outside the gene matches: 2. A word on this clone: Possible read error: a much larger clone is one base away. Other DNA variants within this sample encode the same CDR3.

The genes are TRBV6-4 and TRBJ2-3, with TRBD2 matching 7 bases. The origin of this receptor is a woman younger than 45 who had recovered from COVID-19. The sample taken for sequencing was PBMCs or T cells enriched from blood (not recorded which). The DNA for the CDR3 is TGTGCCAGCAGTGACGGAGCGGGGAGCACAGATACGCAGTATTTT. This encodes CASSDGAGSTDTQYF.